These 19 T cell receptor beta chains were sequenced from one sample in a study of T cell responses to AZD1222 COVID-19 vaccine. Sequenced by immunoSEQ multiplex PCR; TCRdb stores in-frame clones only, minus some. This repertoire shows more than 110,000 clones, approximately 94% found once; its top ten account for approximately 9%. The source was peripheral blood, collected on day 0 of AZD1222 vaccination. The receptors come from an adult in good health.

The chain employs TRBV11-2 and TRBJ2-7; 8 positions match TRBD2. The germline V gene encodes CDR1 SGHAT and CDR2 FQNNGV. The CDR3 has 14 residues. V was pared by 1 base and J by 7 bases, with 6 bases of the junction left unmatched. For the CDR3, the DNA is TGTGCCAGCAGCTTAGCAGCGGGGGTGGAGGAGCAGTACTTC. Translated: CASSLAAGVEEQYF.

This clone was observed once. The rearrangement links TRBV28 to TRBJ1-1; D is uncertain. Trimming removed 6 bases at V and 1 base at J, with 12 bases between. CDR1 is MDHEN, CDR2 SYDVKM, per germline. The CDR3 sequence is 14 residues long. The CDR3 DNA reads TGTGCCAGCAGGTCTCCTGGGAGGAACACTGAAGCTTTCTTT. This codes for CASRSPGRNTEAFF.

DNA for the CDR3: TGTGCCACCAGTTCACAGGCTCGCGCCGGGGAGCTGTTTTTT. It specifies CATSSQARAGELFF. V usage is TRBV24-1 and J usage is TRBJ2-2, with D tentatively TRBD1 (5 bases). Trimming took 6 bases from V and 6 from J, leaving 13 bases between them. In germline, CDR1 is KGHDR, CDR2 SFDVKD. The CDR3 contains 14 residues.

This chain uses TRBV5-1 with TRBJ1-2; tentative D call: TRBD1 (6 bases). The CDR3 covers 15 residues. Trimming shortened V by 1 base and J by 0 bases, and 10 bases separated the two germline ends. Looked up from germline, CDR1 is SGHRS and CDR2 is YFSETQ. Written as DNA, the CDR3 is TGCGCCAGCAGCTTGCGGACAGCTCCTAACTATGGCTACACCTTC. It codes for CASSLRTAPNYGYTF.

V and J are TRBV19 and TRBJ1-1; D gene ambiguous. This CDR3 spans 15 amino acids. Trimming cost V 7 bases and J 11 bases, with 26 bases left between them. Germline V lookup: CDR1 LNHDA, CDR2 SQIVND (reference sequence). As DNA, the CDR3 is TGTGCCAGTAAACACGAAGGTTTAGGATGGACTGCTGCTTTCTTT. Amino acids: CASKHEGLGWTAAFF.

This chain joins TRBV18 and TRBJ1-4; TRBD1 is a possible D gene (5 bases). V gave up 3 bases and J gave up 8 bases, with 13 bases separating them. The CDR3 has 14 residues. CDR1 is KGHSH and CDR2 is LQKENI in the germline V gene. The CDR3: CASSPQGDGEKLFF. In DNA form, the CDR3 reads TGTGCCAGCTCACCGCAAGGGGACGGGGAAAAACTGTTTTTT. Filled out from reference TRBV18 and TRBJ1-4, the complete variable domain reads NAGVMQNPRHLVRRRGQEARLRCSPMKGHSHVYWYRQLPEEGLKFMVYLQKENIIDESGMPKERFSAEFPKEGPSILRIQQVVRGDSAAYFCASSPQGDGEKLFFGSGTQLSVL.

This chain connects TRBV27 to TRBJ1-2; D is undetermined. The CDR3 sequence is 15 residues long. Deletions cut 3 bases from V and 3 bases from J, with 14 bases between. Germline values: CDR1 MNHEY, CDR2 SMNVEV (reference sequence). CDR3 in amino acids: CASSFYPTDYYGYTF. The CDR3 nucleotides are TGTGCCAGCAGTTTCTACCCGACGGATTACTATGGCTACACCTTC.

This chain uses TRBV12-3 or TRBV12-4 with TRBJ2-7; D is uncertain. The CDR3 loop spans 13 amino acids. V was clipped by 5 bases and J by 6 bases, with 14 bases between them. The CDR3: CASSTWVRGEQYF. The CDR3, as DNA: TGTGCCAGCAGTACTTGGGTTCGAGGCGAGCAGTACTTC.

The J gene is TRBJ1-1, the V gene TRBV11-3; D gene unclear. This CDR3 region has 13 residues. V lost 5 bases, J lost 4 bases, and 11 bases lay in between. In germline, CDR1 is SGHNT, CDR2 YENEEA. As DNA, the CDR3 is TGTGCCAGCAGCGACCATACCCTCACTGAAGCTTTCTTT. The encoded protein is CASSDHTLTEAFF.

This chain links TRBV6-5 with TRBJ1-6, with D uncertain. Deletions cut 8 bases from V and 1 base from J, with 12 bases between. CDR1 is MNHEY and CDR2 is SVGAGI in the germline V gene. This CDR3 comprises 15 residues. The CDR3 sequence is CASLSGWSYNSPLHF. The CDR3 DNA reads TGTGCCAGCCTAAGTGGTTGGTCCTATAATTCACCCCTCCACTTT.

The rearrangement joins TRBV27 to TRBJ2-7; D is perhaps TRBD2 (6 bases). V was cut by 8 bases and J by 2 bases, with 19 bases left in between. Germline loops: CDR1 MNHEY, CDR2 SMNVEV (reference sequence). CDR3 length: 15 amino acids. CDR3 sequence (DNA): TGTGCCAGCGGAAAGGGCGGGGTCCTGACCTACGAGCAGTACTTC. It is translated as CASGKGGVLTYEQYF.

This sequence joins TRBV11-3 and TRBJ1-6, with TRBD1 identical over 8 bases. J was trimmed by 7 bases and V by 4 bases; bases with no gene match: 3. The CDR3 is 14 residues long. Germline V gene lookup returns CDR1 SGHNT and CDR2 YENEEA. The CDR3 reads CASSWDRLNSPLHF. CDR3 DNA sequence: TGTGCCAGCAGCTGGGACAGGTTAAATTCACCCCTCCACTTT.

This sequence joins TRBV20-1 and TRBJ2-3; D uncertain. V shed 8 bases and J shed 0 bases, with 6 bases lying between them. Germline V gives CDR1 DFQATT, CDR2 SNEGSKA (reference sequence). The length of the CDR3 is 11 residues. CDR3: CSMGSTDTQYF. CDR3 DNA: TGCAGTATGGGAAGCACAGATACGCAGTATTTT.

CDR3 in amino acids: CASSLRQGTNSPLHF. The CDR3 DNA reads as TGTGCCAGCAGCCTTAGACAGGGGACAAATTCACCCCTCCACTTT. V usage is TRBV7-6 and J usage is TRBJ1-6, with 8 positions matching TRBD1. The trim removed 5 bases at V and 7 bases at J, leaving 7 bases unmatched. Germline loops: CDR1 SGHVS, CDR2 FNYEAQ. The CDR3 length is 15 residues. The full variable domain, its missing parts supplied by reference TRBV7-6 and TRBJ1-6, is GAGVSQSPRYKVTKRGQDVALRCDPISGHVSLYWYRQALGQGPEFLTYFNYEAQQDKSGLPNDRFSAERPEGSISTLTIQRTEQRDSAMYRCASSLRQGTNSPLHFGNGTRLTVT.

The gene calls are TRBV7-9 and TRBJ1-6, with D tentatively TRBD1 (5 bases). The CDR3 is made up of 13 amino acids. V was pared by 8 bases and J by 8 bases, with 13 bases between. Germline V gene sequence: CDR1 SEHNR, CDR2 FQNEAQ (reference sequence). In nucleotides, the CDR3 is TGTGCCAGCGGACTACGAGGGGATTCACCCCTCCACTTT. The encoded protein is CASGLRGDSPLHF. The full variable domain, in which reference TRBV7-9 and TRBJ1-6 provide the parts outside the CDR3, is DTGVSQNPRHKITKRGQNVTFRCDPISEHNRLYWYRQTLGQGPEFLTYFQNEAQLEKSRLLSDRFSAERPKGSFSTLEIQRTEQGDSAMYLCASGLRGDSPLHFGNGTRLTVT.

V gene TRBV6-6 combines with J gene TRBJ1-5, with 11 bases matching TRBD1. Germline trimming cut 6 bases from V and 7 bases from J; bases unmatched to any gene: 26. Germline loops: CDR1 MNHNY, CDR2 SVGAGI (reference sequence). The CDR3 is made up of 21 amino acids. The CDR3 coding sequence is TGTGCCAGCAGCCTTATAACCCGGGACAGGGGGAAGTTTAGCCCTTACCAGCCCCAGCATTTT. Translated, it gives CASSLITRDRGKFSPYQPQHF.

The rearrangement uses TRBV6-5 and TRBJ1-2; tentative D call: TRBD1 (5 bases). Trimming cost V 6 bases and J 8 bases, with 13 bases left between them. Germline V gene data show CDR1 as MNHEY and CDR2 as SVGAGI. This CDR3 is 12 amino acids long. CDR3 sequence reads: CASSPLWGGYTF. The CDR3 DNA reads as TGTGCCAGCAGCCCACTCTGGGGGGGCTACACCTTC.

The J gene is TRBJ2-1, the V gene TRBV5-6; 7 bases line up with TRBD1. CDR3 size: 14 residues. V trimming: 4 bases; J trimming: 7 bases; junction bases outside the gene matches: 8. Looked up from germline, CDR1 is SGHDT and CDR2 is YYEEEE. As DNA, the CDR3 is TGTGCCAGCAGCATACGGACAGGCTGGAATGAGCAGTTCTTC. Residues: CASSIRTGWNEQFF.

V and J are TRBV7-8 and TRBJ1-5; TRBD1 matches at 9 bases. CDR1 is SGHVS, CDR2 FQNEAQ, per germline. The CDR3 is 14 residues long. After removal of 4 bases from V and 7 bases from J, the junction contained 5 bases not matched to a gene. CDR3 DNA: TGTGCCAGCAGCTCGCCGGGACAGGGCCAGCCCCAGCATTTT. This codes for CASSSPGQGQPQHF.